This TCR beta chain appears in the sequencing data of a study of control samples from healthy donors and cancer patients. The assay was immunoSEQ multiplex PCR, and TCRdb's table has in-frame clones only and misses some. The table includes 25,000 to 35,000 clones, 94% detected once. Germline-derived CDR1 and CDR2 are MDHEN and SYDVKM. This CDR3 is built from 14 residues. The V end lost 6 bases, the J end lost 10 bases, and 16 bases lay between the germline ends. The chain is built from TRBV28 and TRBJ1-6, with D tentatively TRBD1 (5 bases). This sequence was found in a man in his 60s in good health. Specimen: blood. CDR3 DNA sequence: TGTGCCAGCAGGCAGGGCCCTGAGCCGTCACCCCTCCACTTT. It is translated as CASRQGPEPSPLHF. The variable domain in full, completed from reference TRBV28 and TRBJ1-6, reads DVKVTQSSRYLVKRTGEKVFLECVQDMDHENMFWYRQDPGLGLRLIYFSYDVKMKEKGDIPEGYSVSREKKERFSLILESASTNQTSMYLCASRQGPEPSPLHFGNGTRLTVT.